The 21 T cell receptor beta chains below come from one sample, sequenced in a study of blood T cell repertoires in COVID-19. Sequenced by immunoSEQ multiplex PCR; TCRdb stores in-frame clones only, minus some. The sample has 200,000 to 250,000 clones, nearly 90% seen once. The specimen sequenced was PBMCs or T cells enriched from blood (not recorded which). The receptors derive from a man younger than 40 who had recovered from COVID-19.

V is TRBV5-1 and J is TRBJ1-1; D ambiguous. The CDR3 covers 16 residues. V was trimmed by 5 bases and J by 3 bases, leaving 20 bases between them. Germline V gene sequence: CDR1 SGHRS, CDR2 YFSETQ. The CDR3 nucleotides read TGCGCCAGCAGTCCCGATGTGGGCAGGTGGGACACTGAAGCTTTCTTT. Translation: CASSPDVGRWDTEAFF.

This clone was seen more than once but under ten times. The V gene is TRBV10-3, the J gene TRBJ1-2; D uncertain. V was pared by 3 bases and J by 8 bases, with 7 bases between. The CDR3 is 11 residues long. Germline loops: CDR1 ENHRY, CDR2 SYGVKD. CDR3 in DNA: TGTGCCATCAGTGAACTGAGGGGCTACACCTTC. Residues: CAISELRGYTF.

V gene TRBV7-3 combines with J gene TRBJ2-2, with a weak D call TRBD1 (5 bases). The ends were cut back, 5 bases at V and 7 bases at J, with 11 bases in the middle. In germline, CDR1 is SGHTA, CDR2 FQGTGA. The CDR3 consists of 13 residues. CDR3 residues: CASSEQAGGELFF. As DNA, the CDR3 is TGTGCCAGCAGCGAACAGGCTGGCGGGGAGCTGTTTTTT. The whole variable domain, remainder taken from reference TRBV7-3 and TRBJ2-2, is GAGVSQTPSNKVTEKGKYVELRCDPISGHTALYWYRQSLGQGPEFLIYFQGTGAADDSGLPNDRFFAVRPEGSVSTLKIQRTERGDSAVYLCASSEQAGGELFFGEGSRLTVL.

The chain employs TRBV5-1 and TRBJ2-7, with TRBD2 matching 10 bases. The length of the CDR3 is 14 residues. V lost 4 bases and J lost 6; bases outside the gene matches: 7. Germline assignment: CDR1 SGHRS and CDR2 YFSETQ. The CDR3 DNA reads TGCGCCAGCAGCAATCTAGCGGGAGTCTCCGAGCAGTACTTC. This translates into CASSNLAGVSEQYF. Variable domain in full (rest from reference TRBV5-1 and TRBJ2-7): KAGVTQTPRYLIKTRGQQVTLSCSPISGHRSVSWYQQTPGQGLQFLFEYFSETQRNKGNFPGRFSGRQFSNSRSEMNVSTLELGDSALYLCASSNLAGVSEQYFGPGTRLTVT.

This chain links TRBV3-1 (or the pseudogene TRBV3-2) with TRBJ2-5; the match to TRBD1 covers 8 bases. Germline CDR1 is LGHDT and CDR2 is YNNKEL (reference sequence). This CDR3 has 14 residues. Trimming at V came to 4 bases and at J to 4 bases, leaving 5 bases not matched to a gene. CDR3 residues: CASSLRTGRETQYF. The CDR3 coding sequence is TGTGCCAGCAGCCTCCGGACAGGGAGAGAGACCCAGTACTTC.

The chain has TRBV7-2 and TRBJ2-7, with D possibly being TRBD2 (5 bases). The CDR3 spans 13 residues. CDR1 SGHTA and CDR2 FQGNSA come from the germline V gene. V was pared by 4 bases and J by 6 bases, with 13 bases between. The chain's CDR3 is CASSWTGIGEQYF. CDR3 DNA: TGTGCCAGCAGCTGGACCGGGATAGGCGAGCAGTACTTC.

This rearrangement joins TRBV2 to TRBJ2-5, with TRBD2 matching over 7 bases. The germline V gene has CDR1 SNHLY and CDR2 FYNNEI. Losses at the gene ends were 9 bases for V and 3 bases for J; bases not matched to a gene: 10. The CDR3 loop spans 14 amino acids. CDR3 sequence reads: CASRKWGGEETQYF. In DNA form, the CDR3 reads TGTGCCAGTAGGAAATGGGGGGGGGAAGAGACCCAGTACTTC.

The chain recombines TRBV2 with TRBJ1-2, with D possibly matching TRBD1 (5 bases). Trimming removed 7 bases from V and 4 bases from J, with 16 bases in between. The CDR3 runs 14 residues. Germline V CDR1 and CDR2: SNHLY, FYNNEI. In DNA, the CDR3 is TGTGCCAGCATCACTACGGGAGGGGTCTATGGCTACACCTTC. This sequence encodes CASITTGGVYGYTF.

This clone was seen a few times. V and J are TRBV5-6 and TRBJ1-6; no clear D. Per germline, CDR1 SGHDT and CDR2 YYEEEE. The CDR3 is 17 amino acids. Trimming stripped 5 bases from V and 0 bases from J, with 15 bases between. CDR3: CASRGRSVSSYNSPLHF. The CDR3 region has the DNA TGTGCCAGCAGGGGCCGATCGGTGAGCTCCTATAATTCACCCCTCCACTTT.

V gene TRBV5-1 combines with J gene TRBJ2-3, with TRBD1 matching 7 bases. With 4 bases clipped from V and 2 bases from J, the junction kept 4 bases outside the gene matches. This CDR3 contains 14 residues. The germline V gene encodes CDR1 SGHRS and CDR2 YFSETQ. The CDR3 nucleotides are TGCGCCAGCAGCCCAGGGACAGCCACAGATACGCAGTATTTT. This translates into CASSPGTATDTQYF.

In DNA, the CDR3 is TGTGCCAGCAGCTTGGGCAATATTGGAAACACCATATATTTT. This sequence encodes CASSLGNIGNTIYF. V gene TRBV11-3 combines with J gene TRBJ1-3, with no clear D. This CDR3 is 14 amino acids long. CDR1 is SGHNT and CDR2 is YENEEA in the germline V gene. The V end lost 3 bases, the J end lost 3 bases, and 9 bases lay between the germline ends. The full variable domain, completed using reference TRBV11-3 and TRBJ1-3, is EAGVVQSPRYKIIEKKQPVAFWCNPISGHNTLYWYLQNLGQGPELLIRYENEEAVDDSQLPKDRFSAERLKGVDSTLKIQPAELGDSAVYLCASSLGNIGNTIYFGEGSWLTVV.

V gene TRBV14 combines with J gene TRBJ1-1; weak D call: TRBD1 (5 bases). V was shortened by 1 base and J by 7 bases, with 10 bases between the two germline ends. This CDR3 is 13 amino acids long. Germline values: CDR1 SGHDN, CDR2 FVKESK. CDR3 DNA sequence: TGTGCCAGCAGCCAAGTGTCGGGGGATGAAGCTTTCTTT. Translation: CASSQVSGDEAFF.

The chain links TRBV7-9 to TRBJ2-2, with 12 bases lining up with TRBD1. V shed 5 bases, J shed 8 bases, and the junction held 9 bases outside the gene matches. This CDR3 spans 16 amino acids. Germline V lookup: CDR1 SEHNR, CDR2 FQNEAQ (reference sequence). The DNA of the CDR3 is TGTGCCAGCAGCAATACAGCGGGACAGGGGGCGGGGGAGCTGTTTTTT. As protein: CASSNTAGQGAGELFF.

The rearrangement links TRBV6-1 to TRBJ2-3; TRBD2 matches 8 bases. CDR3 length: 16 residues. The V gene's germline CDR1 is MNHNS and CDR2 SASEGT. V lost 0 bases and J lost 0; bases outside the gene matches: 2. The chain's CDR3 is CASSEAAGASTDTQYF. In DNA, the CDR3 is TGTGCCAGCAGTGAAGCAGCGGGGGCTAGCACAGATACGCAGTATTTT.

V gene TRBV3-1 (or the pseudogene TRBV3-2) combines with J gene TRBJ1-4, with 7 positions matching TRBD1. The CDR3 spans 17 residues. J was trimmed by 3 bases and V by 0 bases; bases with no gene match: 7. The germline gives CDR1 LGHDT, CDR2 YNNKEL (reference sequence). DNA for the CDR3: TGTGCCAGCAGCCAAGATTTACCGGGACAGTCTAATGAAAAACTGTTTTTT. This translates into CASSQDLPGQSNEKLFF.

The chain links TRBV10-2 to TRBJ1-6, with TRBD1 matching over 10 bases. This CDR3 has 16 residues. The V gene end was trimmed by 0 bases and the J gene end by 7 bases; junction bases not matched to a gene: 3. Per germline, CDR1 WSHSY and CDR2 SAAADI. CDR3 amino acids: CASSESTGGPNSPLHF. CDR3 nucleotide sequence: TGCGCCAGCAGTGAGTCGACAGGGGGCCCGAATTCACCCCTCCACTTT.

The chain links TRBV28 to TRBJ2-1; D is undetermined. Per the germline V gene, CDR1 is MDHEN and CDR2 is SYDVKM. This CDR3 spans 14 amino acids. The V end was cut by 2 bases, the J end by 4 bases, with 9 bases between. The CDR3 region has the DNA TGTGCCAGCAGTTTAGGCCGGAGTTACAATGAGCAGTTCTTC. Translation: CASSLGRSYNEQFF.

V is TRBV27 and J is TRBJ1-3; D remains ambiguous. This CDR3 has 13 amino acids. V lost 3 bases and J lost 4, with 7 bases in between. In germline, CDR1 is MNHEY, CDR2 SMNVEV (reference sequence). CDR3: CASSFGVGNTIYF. As DNA, the CDR3 is TGTGCCAGCAGTTTCGGGGTCGGAAACACCATATATTTT.

V is TRBV5-1 and J is TRBJ2-1, with D uncertain. The CDR3 contains 16 residues. The V gene lost 6 bases and the J gene lost 0 bases, with 16 bases spanning the gap. Germline V lookup: CDR1 SGHRS, CDR2 YFSETQ. CDR3 sequence reads: CASTLSPRSSYNEQFF. CDR3 nucleotide sequence: TGCGCCAGCACTTTGTCCCCCCGGAGCTCCTACAATGAGCAGTTCTTC.

The chain carries TRBV5-1 and TRBJ2-3; possible D gene TRBD2, 6 bases. This CDR3 has 14 amino acids. V dropped 0 bases and J dropped 4 bases, with 9 bases sitting between them. The germline CDR1 and CDR2 sequences are SGHRS and YFSETQ. DNA for the CDR3: TGCGCCAGCAGCTTGGCTTCTAGCGCAGATACGCAGTATTTT. This sequence encodes CASSLASSADTQYF.

This chain links TRBV7-2 with TRBJ2-7; D is perhaps TRBD1 (6 bases). Trimming pared 7 bases from V and 3 bases from J, leaving 10 bases between. The germline V gene has CDR1 SGHTA and CDR2 FQGNSA. The CDR3 spans 12 residues. CDR3 nucleotide sequence: TGTGCCAGCACCTGGGGGCTCTACGAGCAGTACTTC. Its translation: CASTWGLYEQYF.